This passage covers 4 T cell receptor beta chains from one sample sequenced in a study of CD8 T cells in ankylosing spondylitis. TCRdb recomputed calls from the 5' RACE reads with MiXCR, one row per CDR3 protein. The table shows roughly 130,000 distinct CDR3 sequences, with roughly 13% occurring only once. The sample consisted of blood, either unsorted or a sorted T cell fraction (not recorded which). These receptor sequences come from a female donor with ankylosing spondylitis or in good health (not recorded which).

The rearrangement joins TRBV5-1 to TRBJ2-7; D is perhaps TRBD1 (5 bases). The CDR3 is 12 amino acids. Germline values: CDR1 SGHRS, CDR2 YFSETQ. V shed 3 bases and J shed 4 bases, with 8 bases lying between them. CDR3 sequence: CASSSTEYEQYF. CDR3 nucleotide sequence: TGCGCCAGCAGCTCGACAGAATACGAGCAGTACTTC.

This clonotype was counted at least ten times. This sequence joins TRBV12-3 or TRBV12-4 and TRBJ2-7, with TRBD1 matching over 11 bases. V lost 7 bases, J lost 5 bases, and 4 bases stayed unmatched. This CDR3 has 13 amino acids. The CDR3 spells CASTRTGGNEQYF. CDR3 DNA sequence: TGTGCCAGCACTAGGACAGGGGGCAACGAGCAGTACTTC.

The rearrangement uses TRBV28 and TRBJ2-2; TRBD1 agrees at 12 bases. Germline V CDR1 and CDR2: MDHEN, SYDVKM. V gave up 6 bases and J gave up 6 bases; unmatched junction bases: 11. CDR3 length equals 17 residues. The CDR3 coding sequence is TGTGCCAGCAGCTCCACGGGGACAGGGGGCCCCCCCGGGGAGCTGTTTTTT. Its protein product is CASSSTGTGGPPGELFF.

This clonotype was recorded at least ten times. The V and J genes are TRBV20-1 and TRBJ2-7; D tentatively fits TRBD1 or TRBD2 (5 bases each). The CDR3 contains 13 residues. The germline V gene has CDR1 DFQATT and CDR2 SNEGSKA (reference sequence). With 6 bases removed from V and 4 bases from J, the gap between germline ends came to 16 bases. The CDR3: CSAEGLTEYEQYF. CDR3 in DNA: TGCAGTGCCGAGGGGCTCACCGAGTACGAGCAGTACTTC.